This record concerns one T cell receptor (beta chain) sequence. The antigen remains undetermined. CDR1 is KGHSH, CDR2 LQKENI, per germline. This CDR3 has 16 amino acids. Deletions cut 3 bases from V and 2 bases from J, with 17 bases between. This sample is part of a study of OX40 agonist ivuxolimab in advanced cancers. The wider study: Participants, approximately 80% male, averaged around 64 years of age, ranging from about 20 to 79.

Clones were read by immunoSEQ multiplex PCR, and TCRdb kept only the in-frame ones, dropping some. The table records about 25,000 clones, about 86% of them present only once. Notes on the study in general: Among the least clonally expanded were partial responders at 0.1-3.0 mg/kg.

This clonotype was sampled from an adult with an advanced solid tumor such as melanoma, head and neck, liver or kidney cancer. The chain joins TRBV18 to TRBJ2-7, with no clear D. The source was CD4+ or CD8+ T cells sorted from blood, collected in a trial of the OX40 agonist ivuxolimab. In DNA, the CDR3 is TGTGCCAGCTCACCGAATAGCCCCGACGGTGCCTACGAGCAGTACTTC. This codes for CASSPNSPDGAYEQYF.